These T cell receptor beta chains were read from a single sample in a study of pediatric ulcerative colitis. The data were produced by immunoSEQ multiplex PCR, yet TCRdb's version contains in-frame clones alone and is incomplete. The sample has around 37,000 clones, 75% seen once; the top ten hold roughly 8.6%. Sequenced material: gut tissue. These receptors were obtained from a boy aged 10-17 years with severe ulcerative colitis. Both conserved end residues are part of each CDR3. The order of the fields is V gene, CDR3 protein.

v_gene: TRBV6-6; CDR3aa: CASSYVGGPDTQYF
v_gene: TRBV10-3; CDR3aa: CASGWGAEQFF
v_gene: TRBV7-3; CDR3aa: CASTGSGTGELFF
v_gene: TRBV18; CDR3aa: CASSPPSRQNTEAFF
v_gene: TRBV27; CDR3aa: CASKGQTLYGYTF
v_gene: TRBV19; CDR3aa: CASRVSNQPQHF
v_gene: TRBV7-3; CDR3aa: CASSPGTGRDIQYF
v_gene: TRBV5-1; CDR3aa: CASSFQGQGTYNEQFF
v_gene: TRBV11-2; CDR3aa: CASSLGDTYNQPQHF
v_gene: TRBV7-9; CDR3aa: CASSSWTSDYGYTF
v_gene: TRBV28; CDR3aa: CASEPAGAIQETQYF
v_gene: TRBV12-5; CDR3aa: CASGLRTGQSNTEAFF
v_gene: TRBV11-2; CDR3aa: CASSLGRTSITRFF
v_gene: TRBV19; CDR3aa: CASSIQQSDEQFF
v_gene: TRBV7-2; CDR3aa: CASSLGGGLNTEAFF
v_gene: TRBV10-3; CDR3aa: CAISGGLVGLRSYNEQFF
v_gene: TRBV7-7; CDR3aa: CASAQGQGAYEQYF
v_gene: TRBV7-6; CDR3aa: CASSLVRGGSSYNEQFF
v_gene: TRBV5-1; CDR3aa: CASSFGWGEQETQYF
v_gene: TRBV19; CDR3aa: CASNARPGPPGTNEKLFF
v_gene: TRBV5-1; CDR3aa: CASSLMAGQNIQYF
v_gene: TRBV2; CDR3aa: CASSLDRDGNQPQHF
v_gene: TRBV2; CDR3aa: CASATGRSSPLHF
v_gene: TRBV4-2; CDR3aa: CASSQGAITGVTGELFF
v_gene: TRBV7-9; CDR3aa: CASTVWGDTEAFF
v_gene: TRBV30; CDR3aa: CAWSGSSEQYF
v_gene: TRBV9; CDR3aa: CASSLGEGTALRYEQYF
v_gene: TRBV7-3; CDR3aa: CASSLVSSPFTGELFF
v_gene: TRBV11-1; CDR3aa: CASSLAEGTHSYEQYF
v_gene: TRBV5-4; CDR3aa: CASSLGQSNQPQHF
v_gene: TRBV27; CDR3aa: CASSTSSNQPQHF
v_gene: TRBV15; CDR3aa: CATSREPSRQSHTRYGYTF
v_gene: TRBV27; CDR3aa: CASSSSSGGHPYEQYF
v_gene: TRBV10-3; CDR3aa: CAISDFNPQNRAFF
v_gene: TRBV19; CDR3aa: CATHMGIYSLQPQHF
v_gene: TRBV2; CDR3aa: CANSGGLTDTQYF
v_gene: TRBV6-4; CDR3aa: CASSPRGHTTEQYF
v_gene: TRBV14; CDR3aa: CASSQTGTRETQYF
v_gene: TRBV4-1; CDR3aa: CASSPNTEIQDQPQHF
v_gene: TRBV7-9; CDR3aa: CASSLPGGVEAFF
v_gene: TRBV28; CDR3aa: CASSAHETAQRGELFF
v_gene: TRBV7-2; CDR3aa: CASHSPGGGTDTQYF
v_gene: TRBV23-1; CDR3aa: CASSQSSFRSPLHF
v_gene: TRBV6-6; CDR3aa: CASSYGAGDYEQYF
v_gene: TRBV4-1; CDR3aa: CASSRIPGDVSYEQYF
v_gene: TRBV28; CDR3aa: CASSLGTSYGYTF
v_gene: TRBV28; CDR3aa: CASSPLGEGGQPQHF
v_gene: TRBV11-2; CDR3aa: CASTLGRGGVSDTQYF
v_gene: TRBV7-9; CDR3aa: CASSRSGRPQTFF
v_gene: TRBV7-9; CDR3aa: CASREGAGNTIYF
v_gene: TRBV7-8; CDR3aa: CASGLNQPQHF
v_gene: TRBV30; CDR3aa: CAWTSEGEAFF
v_gene: TRBV11-2; CDR3aa: CASSLGGTRGLETQYF